This T cell receptor (beta chain) was recorded in a study of blood T cell repertoires in COVID-19. In the study overall: Acute and convalescent COVID-19 samples came from the United States, Italy and Spain. PBMCs, B-cell-depleted T cells, or T cells were the source of the cDNA or gDNA that made up the material.

The CDR3 is made up of 15 amino acids. Germline V CDR1 and CDR2: SGDLS, YYNGEE. The junction had 2 bases not matched to a gene; V was cut back by 0 bases and J by 2 bases. Authors' data handling: Amplification with reference gene primers provided the estimates of nucleated cell counts. The data were produced by immunoSEQ multiplex PCR, yet TCRdb's version contains in-frame clones alone and is incomplete. V, J and clone size reflect that table, while D and trimming were determined from the DNA. The table lists under 300,000 clones, approximately 90% of them singletons, with 3% to 4% in the top ten. This chain uses TRBV9 with TRBJ1-3, with 7 bases that match TRBD1. This clonotype was sampled from a woman aged 40 to 49 with acute or convalescent COVID-19. Sequenced material: peripheral blood. The CDR3, as DNA: TGTGCCAGCAGCGTAGACGGGACAGCTGGAAACACCATATATTTT. Residues: CASSVDGTAGNTIYF. Looking up the rest from reference TRBV9 and TRBJ1-3 gives the full variable domain: DSGVTQTPKHLITATGQRVTLRCSPRSGDLSVYWYQQSLDQGLQFLIQYYNGEERAKGNILERFSAQQFPDLHSELNLSSLELGDSALYFCASSVDGTAGNTIYFGEGSWLTVV.